These T cell receptor beta chains were read from a single sample in a study of T cells after yellow fever vaccination. TCRdb called the 5' RACE reads again in MiXCR, with one record for every CDR3 protein. Counted here are about 240,000 distinct CDR3 sequences, 6.9% occurring once; the ten biggest clones make up over 0.65%. The material was CD4+ T cells sorted from PBMCs, obtained 15 days after the yellow fever booster vaccination. The receptors shown here come from a young man who received the YFV17D yellow fever vaccine. Both conserved end residues are part of each CDR3. Fields, in order: J gene, clone size, D gene, V gene, CDR3 protein, CDR3 DNA. The D gene is left open where the match is weak. Expanded clones are given a class, and other clones once, few, many or no size at all.

j_gene: TRBJ2-3; abundance: -; d_gene: -; v_gene: TRBV9; CDR3aa: CASSSHRGDTDTQYF; CDR3nt: TGTGCCAGCAGCTCCCACCGTGGGGACACAGATACGCAGTATTTT
j_gene: TRBJ2-5; abundance: -; d_gene: -; v_gene: TRBV6-1; CDR3aa: CASSTGQATSSEAF; CDR3nt: TGTGCCAGCAGTACCGGACAAGCAACTAGCTCAGAAGCATTC
j_gene: TRBJ2-5; abundance: many; d_gene: -; v_gene: TRBV12-5; CDR3aa: CASGLKRTQYF; CDR3nt: TGTGCTAGTGGTTTGAAAAGAACCCAGTACTTC
j_gene: TRBJ2-3; abundance: few; d_gene: TRBD2; v_gene: TRBV20-1; CDR3aa: CSARGSPAGRTDTQYF; CDR3nt: TGCAGTGCTAGAGGGAGCCCAGCGGGACGCACAGATACGCAGTATTTT
j_gene: TRBJ2-2; abundance: few; d_gene: TRBD2; v_gene: TRBV10-3; CDR3aa: CATGLAENTGELFF; CDR3nt: TGTGCCACCGGACTAGCGGAAAACACCGGGGAGCTGTTTTTT
j_gene: TRBJ2-3; abundance: few; d_gene: TRBD2; v_gene: TRBV7-2; CDR3aa: CASSVKSGIGTDTQYF; CDR3nt: TGTGCCAGCAGCGTGAAAAGCGGGATCGGCACAGATACGCAGTATTTT
j_gene: TRBJ1-6; abundance: -; d_gene: TRBD1; v_gene: TRBV10-2; CDR3aa: CASSVGTGISLTPLHF; CDR3nt: TGCGCCAGCAGTGTGGGGACAGGGATTAGTCTGACACCCCTCCACTTT
j_gene: TRBJ2-7; abundance: many; d_gene: -; v_gene: TRBV24-1; CDR3aa: CATSDSLDYEQYF; CDR3nt: TGTGCCACCAGTGATTCCTTAGACTACGAGCAGTACTTC
j_gene: TRBJ2-2; abundance: many; d_gene: -; v_gene: TRBV2; CDR3aa: CASSESLLWGPGELFF; CDR3nt: TGTGCCAGCAGTGAATCCCTCCTGTGGGGGCCCGGGGAGCTGTTTTTT
j_gene: TRBJ2-1; abundance: many; d_gene: TRBD2; v_gene: TRBV13; CDR3aa: CASSSRPGTSGRAYNEQFF; CDR3nt: TGTGCCAGCAGCTCCCGCCCGGGGACTAGCGGGAGGGCCTACAATGAGCAGTTCTTC
j_gene: TRBJ2-5; abundance: few; d_gene: -; v_gene: TRBV29-1; CDR3aa: CSVEETAWETQYF; CDR3nt: TGCAGCGTTGAAGAGACTGCCTGGGAGACCCAGTACTTC
j_gene: TRBJ1-6; abundance: -; d_gene: -; v_gene: TRBV7-9; CDR3aa: CASSLKGGGSPLHF; CDR3nt: TGTGCCAGCAGCTTAAAGGGTGGTGGGTCACCCCTCCACTTT
j_gene: TRBJ1-1; abundance: -; d_gene: TRBD1; v_gene: TRBV6-1; CDR3aa: CATTRDRGLAEAFF; CDR3nt: TGTGCCACCACGCGAGACAGGGGGCTAGCTGAAGCTTTCTTT
j_gene: TRBJ2-5; abundance: few; d_gene: TRBD1; v_gene: TRBV6-2/TRBV6-3; CDR3aa: CASSTYRGQETQYF; CDR3nt: TGTGCCAGCAGCACCTACAGGGGTCAAGAGACCCAGTACTTC
j_gene: TRBJ2-2; abundance: -; d_gene: -; v_gene: TRBV20-1; CDR3aa: CSARIGTNTGELFF; CDR3nt: TGCAGTGCTAGGATCGGAACGAACACCGGGGAGCTGTTTTTT
j_gene: TRBJ2-3; abundance: -; d_gene: -; v_gene: TRBV7-2; CDR3aa: CASSSSRTSTDTQYF; CDR3nt: TGTGCCAGCAGCTCATCGAGGACTAGCACAGATACGCAGTATTTT
j_gene: TRBJ1-5; abundance: many; d_gene: TRBD1; v_gene: TRBV28; CDR3aa: CASSPGQWRNQPQHF; CDR3nt: TGTGCCAGCAGCCCGGGACAGTGGAGAAATCAGCCCCAGCATTTT
j_gene: TRBJ1-1; abundance: -; d_gene: -; v_gene: TRBV20-1; CDR3aa: CSARDLVQGRDTEAFF; CDR3nt: TGCAGTGCTAGAGACCTTGTGCAGGGAAGGGACACTGAAGCTTTCTTT
j_gene: TRBJ2-7; abundance: many; d_gene: TRBD1; v_gene: TRBV27; CDR3aa: CASSLSPVGQGVTYEQYF; CDR3nt: TGTGCCAGCAGTTTAAGCCCCGTCGGACAGGGGGTTACCTACGAGCAGTACTTC
j_gene: TRBJ1-1; abundance: few; d_gene: -; v_gene: TRBV20-1; CDR3aa: CSAFAGTKNTEAFF; CDR3nt: TGCAGTGCCTTTGCGGGCACCAAGAACACTGAAGCTTTCTTT
j_gene: TRBJ2-1; abundance: -; d_gene: TRBD2; v_gene: TRBV7-9; CDR3aa: CASSLRREGGNEQFF; CDR3nt: TGTGCCAGCAGCTTAAGGCGGGAGGGCGGAAATGAGCAGTTCTTC
j_gene: TRBJ1-1; abundance: -; d_gene: -; v_gene: TRBV7-2; CDR3aa: CASSLGHLEAFF; CDR3nt: TGTGCCAGCAGCTTAGGACACCTTGAAGCTTTCTTT
j_gene: TRBJ2-5; abundance: many; d_gene: -; v_gene: TRBV3-1; CDR3aa: CASSQQETQYF; CDR3nt: TGTGCCAGCAGCCAGCAAGAGACCCAGTACTTC
j_gene: TRBJ1-1; abundance: many; d_gene: -; v_gene: TRBV6-2/TRBV6-3; CDR3aa: CASRASGDTEAFF; CDR3nt: TGTGCCAGCAGAGCATCGGGGGACACTGAAGCTTTCTTT
j_gene: TRBJ1-6; abundance: many; d_gene: -; v_gene: TRBV20-1; CDR3aa: CSTGEGGGSPLHF; CDR3nt: TGCAGTACAGGAGAGGGGGGTGGATCACCCCTCCACTTT
j_gene: TRBJ1-6; abundance: many; d_gene: -; v_gene: TRBV7-9; CDR3aa: CASSPDRRSLHF; CDR3nt: TGTGCCAGCAGCCCCGACAGGAGGTCCCTCCACTTT
j_gene: TRBJ2-1; abundance: few; d_gene: TRBD2; v_gene: TRBV6-1; CDR3aa: CASSESLAGGLRSSYNEQFF; CDR3nt: TGTGCCAGCAGTGAATCCCTAGCGGGGGGATTAAGGAGCTCCTACAATGAGCAGTTCTTC
j_gene: TRBJ2-1; abundance: -; d_gene: TRBD2; v_gene: TRBV20-1; CDR3aa: CSARTSGRPNEQFF; CDR3nt: TGCAGTGCTAGAACTAGCGGGAGGCCCAATGAGCAGTTCTTC
j_gene: TRBJ2-7; abundance: many; d_gene: -; v_gene: TRBV6-1; CDR3aa: CATKKDGSYEQYF; CDR3nt: TGTGCCACAAAAAAGGATGGCTCCTACGAGCAGTACTTC
j_gene: TRBJ2-5; abundance: -; d_gene: TRBD1; v_gene: TRBV7-2; CDR3aa: CASSQGQVETQYF; CDR3nt: TGTGCCAGCAGCCAAGGACAGGTGGAGACCCAGTACTTC
j_gene: TRBJ2-7; abundance: many; d_gene: -; v_gene: TRBV20-1; CDR3aa: CSAPPRTGISYEQYF; CDR3nt: TGCAGTGCTCCCCCACGGACGGGGATCTCCTACGAGCAGTACTTC
j_gene: TRBJ2-1; abundance: many; d_gene: TRBD2; v_gene: TRBV27; CDR3aa: CASKLAGYNEQFF; CDR3nt: TGTGCCAGCAAACTAGCGGGATACAATGAGCAGTTCTTC
j_gene: TRBJ1-5; abundance: -; d_gene: -; v_gene: TRBV20-1; CDR3aa: CSASSGLGNQPQHF; CDR3nt: TGCAGTGCTAGTTCGGGTCTTGGCAATCAGCCCCAGCATTTT
j_gene: TRBJ2-1; abundance: few; d_gene: TRBD2; v_gene: TRBV7-2; CDR3aa: CASSLEASGRNEQFF; CDR3nt: TGTGCCAGCAGCTTAGAAGCTAGCGGGAGAAATGAGCAGTTCTTC
j_gene: TRBJ2-7; abundance: few; d_gene: TRBD1; v_gene: TRBV12-3/TRBV12-4; CDR3aa: CASGNDRGLSEQYF; CDR3nt: TGTGCCAGCGGGAATGACAGGGGGCTCAGCGAGCAGTACTTC
j_gene: TRBJ2-1; abundance: -; d_gene: TRBD2; v_gene: TRBV20-1; CDR3aa: CSARPTSGSYNEQFF; CDR3nt: TGCAGTGCTAGACCTACTAGCGGGAGCTACAATGAGCAGTTCTTC
j_gene: TRBJ2-2; abundance: many; d_gene: -; v_gene: TRBV7-9; CDR3aa: CASSFRDPVGELFF; CDR3nt: TGTGCCAGCAGCTTTCGGGACCCCGTCGGGGAGCTGTTTTTT
j_gene: TRBJ2-5; abundance: few; d_gene: TRBD2; v_gene: TRBV7-2; CDR3aa: CASSLESASGRETQYF; CDR3nt: TGTGCCAGCAGCTTAGAGTCGGCTAGCGGTCGGGAGACCCAGTACTTC
j_gene: TRBJ1-5; abundance: -; d_gene: -; v_gene: TRBV12-3/TRBV12-4; CDR3aa: CASSLAGHGNQPQHF; CDR3nt: TGTGCCAGCAGTTTAGCTGGGCACGGCAATCAGCCCCAGCATTTT
j_gene: TRBJ2-3; abundance: few; d_gene: -; v_gene: TRBV7-3; CDR3aa: CASSLTWVGYADTQYF; CDR3nt: TGTGCCAGCAGCTTAACGTGGGTTGGTTACGCAGATACGCAGTATTTT
j_gene: TRBJ2-7; abundance: few; d_gene: TRBD2; v_gene: TRBV29-1; CDR3aa: CSASKREGPYEQYF; CDR3nt: TGCAGCGCTTCCAAGCGGGAGGGCCCGTACGAGCAGTACTTC
j_gene: TRBJ2-3; abundance: few; d_gene: TRBD2; v_gene: TRBV15; CDR3aa: CATSRDPGTSGRGTDTQYF; CDR3nt: TGTGCCACCAGCAGAGATCCGGGGACTAGCGGGAGGGGCACAGATACGCAGTATTTT
j_gene: TRBJ2-7; abundance: few; d_gene: TRBD2; v_gene: TRBV19; CDR3aa: CASTRGSSYEQYF; CDR3nt: TGTGCGAGTACTCGCGGGAGCTCCTACGAGCAGTACTTC
j_gene: TRBJ2-3; abundance: -; d_gene: TRBD1; v_gene: TRBV24-1; CDR3aa: CATSRDSSTDTQYF; CDR3nt: TGTGCCACCTCCCGGGACAGCTCCACAGATACGCAGTATTTT
j_gene: TRBJ2-7; abundance: many; d_gene: TRBD1; v_gene: TRBV7-2; CDR3aa: CASSLRGQGLTYEQYF; CDR3nt: TGTGCCAGCAGCTTAAGGGGACAGGGGCTCACCTACGAGCAGTACTTC
j_gene: TRBJ1-2; abundance: -; d_gene: -; v_gene: TRBV10-3; CDR3aa: CAISERTVYAF; CDR3nt: TGTGCCATCAGTGAGCGGACAGTATACGCCTTC
j_gene: TRBJ2-1; abundance: -; d_gene: TRBD2; v_gene: TRBV4-3; CDR3aa: CASSQGSGANTYNEQFF; CDR3nt: TGCGCCAGCAGCCAAGGTAGCGGGGCCAACACCTACAATGAGCAGTTCTTC
j_gene: TRBJ2-3; abundance: -; d_gene: -; v_gene: TRBV7-9; CDR3aa: CASSSRRDTQYF; CDR3nt: TGTGCCAGCAGCTCGAGAAGAGATACGCAGTATTTT
j_gene: TRBJ2-7; abundance: few; d_gene: TRBD1; v_gene: TRBV20-1; CDR3aa: CSANPAGGRDEQYF; CDR3nt: TGCAGTGCTAACCCCGCAGGGGGCAGGGACGAGCAGTACTTC
j_gene: TRBJ2-1; abundance: few; d_gene: -; v_gene: TRBV7-2; CDR3aa: CASSLDGPGAYNEQFF; CDR3nt: TGTGCCAGCAGCTTGGACGGACCGGGAGCTTACAATGAGCAGTTCTTC
j_gene: TRBJ2-7; abundance: many; d_gene: -; v_gene: TRBV29-1; CDR3aa: CSVAAGRNEQYF; CDR3nt: TGCAGCGTGGCGGCAGGGAGGAACGAGCAGTACTTC
j_gene: TRBJ2-7; abundance: few; d_gene: TRBD1; v_gene: TRBV27; CDR3aa: CASSLTRDRPYEQYF; CDR3nt: TGTGCCAGCAGTTTGACCCGGGACAGACCATACGAGCAGTACTTC
j_gene: TRBJ2-2; abundance: many; d_gene: -; v_gene: TRBV2; CDR3aa: CASSLYGELFF; CDR3nt: TGTGCCAGCAGTTTATACGGGGAGCTGTTTTTT
j_gene: TRBJ2-7; abundance: -; d_gene: TRBD1; v_gene: TRBV5-6; CDR3aa: CASSTTGVTFYEQYF; CDR3nt: TGTGCCAGCAGCACCACAGGGGTTACTTTCTACGAGCAGTACTTC